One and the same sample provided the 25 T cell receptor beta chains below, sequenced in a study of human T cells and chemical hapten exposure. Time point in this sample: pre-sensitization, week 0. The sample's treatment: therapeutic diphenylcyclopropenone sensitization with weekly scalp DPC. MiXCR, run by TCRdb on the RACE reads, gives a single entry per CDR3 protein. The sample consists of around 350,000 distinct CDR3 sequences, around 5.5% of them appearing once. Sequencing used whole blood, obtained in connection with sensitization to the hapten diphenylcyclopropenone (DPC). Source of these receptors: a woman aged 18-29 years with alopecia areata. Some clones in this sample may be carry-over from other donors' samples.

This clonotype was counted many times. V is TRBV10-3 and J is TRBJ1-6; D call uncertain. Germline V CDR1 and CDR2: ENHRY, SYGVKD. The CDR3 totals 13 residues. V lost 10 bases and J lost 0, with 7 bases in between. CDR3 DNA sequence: TGTGCCACCAGGAGCTCCTATAATTCACCCCTCCACTTT. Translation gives CATRSSYNSPLHF.

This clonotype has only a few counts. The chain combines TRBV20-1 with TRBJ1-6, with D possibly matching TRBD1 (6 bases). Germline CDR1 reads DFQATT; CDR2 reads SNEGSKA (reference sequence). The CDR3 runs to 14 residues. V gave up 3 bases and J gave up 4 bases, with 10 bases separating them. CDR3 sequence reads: CSASGTRYNSPLHF. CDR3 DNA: TGCAGTGCTAGCGGGACACGTTATAATTCACCCCTCCACTTT.

This chain's CDR3 is CAISDPWTAEGTEAFF. The CDR3 nucleotides are TGTGCCATCAGTGATCCGTGGACGGCGGAAGGCACTGAAGCTTTCTTT. The rearrangement uses TRBV10-3 and TRBJ1-1; D ambiguous. This CDR3 region has 16 residues. V was shortened by 3 bases and J by 4 bases, with 18 bases between the two germline ends. Germline V CDR1 and CDR2: ENHRY, SYGVKD.

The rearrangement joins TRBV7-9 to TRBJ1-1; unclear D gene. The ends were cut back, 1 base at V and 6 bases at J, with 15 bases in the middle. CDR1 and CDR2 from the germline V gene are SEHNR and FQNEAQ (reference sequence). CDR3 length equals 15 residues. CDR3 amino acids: CASSLVGQRKAEAFF. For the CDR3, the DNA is TGTGCCAGCAGCTTAGTTGGCCAGAGGAAAGCTGAAGCTTTCTTT.

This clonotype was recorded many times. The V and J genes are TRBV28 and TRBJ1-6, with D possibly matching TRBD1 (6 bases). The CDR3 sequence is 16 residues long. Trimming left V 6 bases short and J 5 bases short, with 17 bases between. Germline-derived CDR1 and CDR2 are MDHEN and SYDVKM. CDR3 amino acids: CASSPLGGKDNSPLHF. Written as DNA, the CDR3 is TGTGCCAGCAGCCCTCTAGGGGGGAAGGATAATTCACCCCTCCACTTT.

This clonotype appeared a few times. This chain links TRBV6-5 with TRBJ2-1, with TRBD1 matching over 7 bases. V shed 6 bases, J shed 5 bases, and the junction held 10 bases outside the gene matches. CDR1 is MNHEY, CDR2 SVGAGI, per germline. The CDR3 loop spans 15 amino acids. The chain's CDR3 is CASRDGTVHHNEQFF. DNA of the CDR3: TGTGCCAGCAGAGACGGGACAGTTCACCACAATGAGCAGTTCTTC.

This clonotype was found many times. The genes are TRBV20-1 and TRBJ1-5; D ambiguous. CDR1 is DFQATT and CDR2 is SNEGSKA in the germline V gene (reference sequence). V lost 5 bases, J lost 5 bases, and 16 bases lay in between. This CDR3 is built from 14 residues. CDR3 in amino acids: CSAPSGQDHQPQHF. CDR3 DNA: TGCAGTGCTCCGAGCGGGCAAGACCATCAGCCCCAGCATTTT.

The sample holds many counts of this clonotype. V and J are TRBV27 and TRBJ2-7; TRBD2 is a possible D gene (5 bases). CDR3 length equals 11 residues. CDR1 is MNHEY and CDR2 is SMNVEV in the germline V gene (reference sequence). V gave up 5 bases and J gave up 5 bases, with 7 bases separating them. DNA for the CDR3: TGTGCCAGCAGTCGAGGGAACGAGCAGTACTTC. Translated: CASSRGNEQYF.

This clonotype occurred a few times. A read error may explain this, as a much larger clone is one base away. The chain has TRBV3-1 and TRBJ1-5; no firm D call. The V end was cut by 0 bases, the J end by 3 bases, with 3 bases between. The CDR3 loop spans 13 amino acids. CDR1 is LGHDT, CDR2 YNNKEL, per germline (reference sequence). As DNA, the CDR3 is TGTGCCAGCAGCCAAGACATCAATCAGCCCCAGCATTTT. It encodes CASSQDINQPQHF.

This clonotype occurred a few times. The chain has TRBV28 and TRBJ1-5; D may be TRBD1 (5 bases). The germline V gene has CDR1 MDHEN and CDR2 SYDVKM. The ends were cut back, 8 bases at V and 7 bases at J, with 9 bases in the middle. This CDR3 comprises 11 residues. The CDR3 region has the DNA TGTGCCAGCGGAGGGACGCAGCCCCAGCATTTT. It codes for CASGGTQPQHF.

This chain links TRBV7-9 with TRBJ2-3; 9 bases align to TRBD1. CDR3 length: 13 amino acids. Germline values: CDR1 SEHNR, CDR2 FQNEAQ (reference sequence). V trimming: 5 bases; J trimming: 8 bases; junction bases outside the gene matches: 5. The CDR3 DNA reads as TGTGCCAGCAGCCTACAGACAGGGGGTACGCAGTATTTT. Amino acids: CASSLQTGGTQYF.

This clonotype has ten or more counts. The CDR3 nucleotides are TGCAGCGTTGAAGGAGCTAGCGGGGGAGAGACCCAGTACTTC. It is translated as CSVEGASGGETQYF. The chain couples TRBV29-1 to TRBJ2-5; 10 bases are a match to TRBD2. Germline V gene data show CDR1 as SQVTM and CDR2 as ANQGSEA. The CDR3 totals 14 residues. J was trimmed by 4 bases and V by 1 base; bases with no gene match: 3. The variable domain in full, completed from reference TRBV29-1 and TRBJ2-5, reads SAVISQKPSRDICQRGTSLTIQCQVDSQVTMMFWYRQQPGQSLTLIATANQGSEATYESGFVIDKFPISRPNLTFSTLTVSNMSPEDSSIYLCSVEGASGGETQYFGPGTRLLVL.

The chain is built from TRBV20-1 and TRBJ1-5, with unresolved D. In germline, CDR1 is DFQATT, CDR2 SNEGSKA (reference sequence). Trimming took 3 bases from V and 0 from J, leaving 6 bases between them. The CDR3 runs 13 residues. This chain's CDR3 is CSASQDSNQPQHF. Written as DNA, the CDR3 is TGCAGTGCTAGCCAGGATAGCAATCAGCCCCAGCATTTT.

This CDR3 reads CASSLGTGATEAFF. CDR3 bases: TGTGCCAGCAGTTTGGGGACAGGGGCCACTGAAGCTTTCTTT. The chain combines TRBV12-3 or TRBV12-4 with TRBJ1-1; 10 positions match TRBD1. The CDR3 has 14 residues. V was clipped by 3 bases and J by 4 bases; unmatched bases: 2.

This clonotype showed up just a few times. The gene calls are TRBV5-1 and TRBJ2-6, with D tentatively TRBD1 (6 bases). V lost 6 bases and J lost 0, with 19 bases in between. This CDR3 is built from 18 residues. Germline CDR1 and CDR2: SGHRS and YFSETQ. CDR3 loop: CASTRDISPLSGANVLTF. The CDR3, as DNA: TGCGCCAGCACCCGGGACATAAGTCCTCTCTCTGGGGCCAACGTCCTGACTTTC.

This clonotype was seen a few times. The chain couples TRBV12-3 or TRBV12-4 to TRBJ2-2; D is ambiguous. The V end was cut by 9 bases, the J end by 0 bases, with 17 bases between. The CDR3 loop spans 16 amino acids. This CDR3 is CASSSSSVSNTGELFF. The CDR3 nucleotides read TGTGCCAGTTCCTCTTCCTCAGTCTCGAACACCGGGGAGCTGTTTTTT.

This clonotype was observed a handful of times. The CDR3 is CASRAGASQPQHF. CDR3 sequence (DNA): TGTGCCAGCAGGGCAGGGGCGAGCCAGCCCCAGCATTTT. The chain has TRBV2 and TRBJ1-5; weak D call: TRBD1 (6 bases). Trimming removed 6 bases from V and 7 bases from J, with 13 bases in between. From germline, CDR1 is SNHLY and CDR2 FYNNEI. The CDR3 covers 13 residues.

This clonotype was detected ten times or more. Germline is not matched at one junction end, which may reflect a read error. In DNA form, the CDR3 reads TGTGCCATCAGTGAGTCGTCAGCAGGACTAGCGGTGAAATTT. This sequence encodes CAISESSAGLAVKF. This chain uses TRBV10-3 with TRBJ2-3; TRBD2 matches at 10 bases. CDR1 is ENHRY, CDR2 SYGVKD, per germline. The CDR3 is 14 residues long.

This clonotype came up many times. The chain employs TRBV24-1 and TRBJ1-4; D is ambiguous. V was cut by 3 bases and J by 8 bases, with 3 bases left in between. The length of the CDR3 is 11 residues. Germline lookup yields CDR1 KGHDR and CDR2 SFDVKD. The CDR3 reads CATSDGEKLFF. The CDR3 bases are TGTGCCACCAGTGATGGGGAAAAACTGTTTTTT.

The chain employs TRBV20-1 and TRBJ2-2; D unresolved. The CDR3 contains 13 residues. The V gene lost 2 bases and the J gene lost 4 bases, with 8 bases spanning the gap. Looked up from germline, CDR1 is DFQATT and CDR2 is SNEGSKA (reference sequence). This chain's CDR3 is CSARYGPTGELFF. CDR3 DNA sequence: TGCAGTGCTAGATACGGCCCCACCGGGGAGCTGTTTTTT.

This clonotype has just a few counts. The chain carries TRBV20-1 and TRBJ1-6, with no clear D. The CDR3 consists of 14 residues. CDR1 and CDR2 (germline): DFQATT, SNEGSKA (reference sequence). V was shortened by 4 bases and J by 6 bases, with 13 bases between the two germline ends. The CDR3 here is CSAKTGVGNSPLHF. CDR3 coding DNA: TGCAGTGCTAAAACCGGGGTGGGTAATTCACCCCTCCACTTT.

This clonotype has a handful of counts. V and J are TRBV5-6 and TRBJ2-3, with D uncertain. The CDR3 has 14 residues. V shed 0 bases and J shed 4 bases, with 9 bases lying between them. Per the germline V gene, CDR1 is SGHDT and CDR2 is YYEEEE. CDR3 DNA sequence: TGTGCCAGCAGCTTGGCAGTAGACCCAGATACGCAGTATTTT. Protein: CASSLAVDPDTQYF.

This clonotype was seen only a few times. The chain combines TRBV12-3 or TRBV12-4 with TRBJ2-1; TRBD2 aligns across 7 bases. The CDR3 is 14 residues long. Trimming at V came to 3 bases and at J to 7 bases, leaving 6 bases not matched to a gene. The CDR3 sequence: CASSFYIGGNEQFF. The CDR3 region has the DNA TGTGCCAGCAGTTTTTATATCGGGGGGAATGAGCAGTTCTTC.

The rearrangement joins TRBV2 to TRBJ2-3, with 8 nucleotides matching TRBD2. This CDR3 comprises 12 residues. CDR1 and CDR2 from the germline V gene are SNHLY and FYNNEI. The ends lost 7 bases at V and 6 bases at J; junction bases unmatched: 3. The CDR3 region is CASTGGVDTQYF. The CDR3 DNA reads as TGTGCCAGCACGGGGGGGGTTGATACGCAGTATTTT.

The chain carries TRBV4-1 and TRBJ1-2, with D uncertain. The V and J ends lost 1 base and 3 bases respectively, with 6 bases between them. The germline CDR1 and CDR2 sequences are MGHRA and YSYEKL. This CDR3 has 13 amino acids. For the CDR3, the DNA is TGCGCCAGCAGCCAAGCAGGAGACTATGGCTACACCTTC. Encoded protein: CASSQAGDYGYTF.